Sequencing of this TCR beta chain was carried out in a study of blood T cells in healthy people across ages. Donation came from healthy Caucasian individuals in Russia who were aged roughly 6 to 95. Each donor supplied approximately 10 milliliters of peripheral blood. PCR was performed a second time for 7 to 11 cycles using a sample-barcoded 5' primer and a J-beta primer mix. Each cDNA molecule was tagged by a template-switch adaptor with 12 random nucleotides. TCRdb independently ran MiXCR on the 5' RACE reads; one entry per CDR3 protein. The sample contains around 1.5 million distinct CDR3 sequences, about 31% of which appear only once. This CDR3 is 13 amino acids long. Germline loops: CDR1 LGHDT, CDR2 YNNKEL (reference sequence). V was pared by 11 bases and J by 4 bases, with 17 bases between.

This clonotype was obtained from a woman aged 30 to 39 in good health. This chain joins TRBV3-1 and TRBJ1-2, with D uncertain. Sequenced: blood. The CDR3 sequence: CAGVGLSCYGYTF. The CDR3 DNA follows: TGTGCCGGCGTCGGATTGAGTTGCTATGGCTACACCTTC.